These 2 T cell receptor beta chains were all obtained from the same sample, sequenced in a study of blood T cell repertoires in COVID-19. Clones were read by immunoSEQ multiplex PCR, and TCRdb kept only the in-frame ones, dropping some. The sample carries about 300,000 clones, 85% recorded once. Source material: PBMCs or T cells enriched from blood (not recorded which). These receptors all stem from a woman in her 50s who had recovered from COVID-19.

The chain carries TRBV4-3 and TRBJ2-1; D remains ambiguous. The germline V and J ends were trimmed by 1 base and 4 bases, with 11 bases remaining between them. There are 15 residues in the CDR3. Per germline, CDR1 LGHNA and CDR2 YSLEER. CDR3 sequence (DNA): TGCGCCAGCAGCCAAGGTGTCTTACTATACAATGAGCAGTTCTTC. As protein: CASSQGVLLYNEQFF.

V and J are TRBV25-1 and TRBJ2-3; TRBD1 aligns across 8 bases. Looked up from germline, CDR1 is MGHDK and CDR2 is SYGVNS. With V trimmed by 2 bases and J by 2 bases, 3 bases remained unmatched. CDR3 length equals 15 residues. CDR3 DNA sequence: TGTGCCAGCAGTGAAGACAGGGGATTCACAGATACGCAGTATTTT. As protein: CASSEDRGFTDTQYF.